These 7 T cell receptor beta chains came from one sample sequenced in a study of cytomegalovirus exposure and HLA in healthy donors. 13 Jbeta primers and 60 Vbeta primers were used for the PCR. The table came from immunoSEQ multiplex PCR; TCRdb's copy has only in-frame clones and leaves some out. The profile shows roughly 110,000 clones, around 76% of them singletons. The sample taken for sequencing was PBMCs. These receptors were taken from a young man in good health and CMV-seropositive.

This clone was counted a single time. V is TRBV7-9 and J is TRBJ2-7; tentative D call: TRBD2 (5 bases). The CDR3 covers 12 residues. The germline CDR1 and CDR2 sequences are SEHNR and FQNEAQ (reference sequence). V shed 5 bases and J shed 6 bases, with 11 bases lying between them. CDR3 sequence: CASSEEECEQYF. CDR3 DNA: TGTGCCAGCAGCGAGGAGGAGTGCGAGCAGTACTTC.

The chain employs TRBV6-5 and TRBJ2-1; possible D gene TRBD2, 5 bases. CDR3 length: 15 residues. Germline values: CDR1 MNHEY, CDR2 SVGAGI. With 2 bases removed from V and 9 bases from J, the gap between germline ends came to 17 bases. CDR3 sequence (DNA): TGTGCCAGCAGTTACCATAACACCCGTGGAGGTGAGCAGTTCTTC. It encodes CASSYHNTRGGEQFF.

The rearrangement joins TRBV5-4 to TRBJ1-2; TRBD1 agrees at 7 bases. This CDR3 is 15 amino acids long. Germline CDR1 reads SGHNT; CDR2 reads YYREEE (reference sequence). Trimming took 0 bases from V and 6 from J; bases not matched to a gene: 8. The CDR3 region is CASSLGQGGNDGYTF. The CDR3 nucleotides are TGTGCCAGCAGCTTGGGGCAGGGGGGCAATGATGGCTACACCTTC. The complete variable domain, with remaining parts taken from reference TRBV5-4 and TRBJ1-2, reads ETGVTQSPTHLIKTRGQQVTLRCSSQSGHNTVSWYQQALGQGPQFIFQYYREEENGRGNFPPRFSGLQFPNYSSELNVNALELDDSALYLCASSLGQGGNDGYTFGSGTRLTVV.

Here the CDR3 DNA reads TGTGCCAGCAGTTACCTCAAAGCGGGGGGGACAGATACGCAGTATTTT. Protein: CASSYLKAGGTDTQYF. This chain connects TRBV6-5 to TRBJ2-3; TRBD2 matches 10 bases. V shed 2 bases, J shed 3 bases, and the junction held 5 bases outside the gene matches. This CDR3 contains 16 residues. CDR1 is MNHEY, CDR2 SVGAGI, per germline.

This clone was found a few times. This chain uses TRBV27 with TRBJ1-6; weak D call: TRBD1 (6 bases). Trimming removed 1 base at V and 9 bases at J, with 16 bases between. The CDR3 runs 16 residues. Germline CDR1 is MNHEY and CDR2 is SMNVEV (reference sequence). The CDR3 loop is CASSLFAPGRGSPLHF. The CDR3 coding sequence is TGTGCCAGCAGTTTATTTGCCCCAGGCAGGGGTTCACCCCTCCACTTT.

Turning to this clone: Additional DNA sequences in this sample encode the identical CDR3. The CDR3 loop reads CASSQRGKNSPLHF. CDR3 bases: TGCGCCAGCAGCCAAAGGGGCAAAAATTCACCCCTCCACTTT. The genes are TRBV4-1 and TRBJ1-6, with TRBD1 as a possible D gene (5 bases). V gave up 2 bases and J gave up 7 bases, with 9 bases separating them. Germline lookup yields CDR1 MGHRA and CDR2 YSYEKL. The CDR3 is made up of 14 amino acids.

There are a few counts of this clone. The chain employs TRBV6-5 and TRBJ2-7, with D possibly TRBD1 on 5 matching bases. This CDR3 spans 11 amino acids. Trimming removed 0 bases at V and 13 bases at J, with 10 bases between. The V gene's germline CDR1 is MNHEY and CDR2 SVGAGI. The DNA for the CDR3 is TGTGCCAGCAGTTACTCGGGCGGACAATACTTC. This translates into CASSYSGGQYF.